The 21 T cell receptor beta chains below come from one sample, sequenced in a study of blood T cell repertoires in COVID-19. Sequenced by immunoSEQ multiplex PCR; TCRdb stores in-frame clones only, minus some. The sample yields about 210,000 clones, around 90% seen once. The material sequenced was PBMCs or T cells enriched from blood (not recorded which). All receptors come from a man aged 25-45 years who had recovered from COVID-19.

This chain uses TRBV7-2 with TRBJ1-2, with D possibly matching TRBD1 (6 bases). This CDR3 is 15 amino acids long. Trimming removed 1 base at V and 4 bases at J, with 13 bases between. Germline V gene lookup returns CDR1 SGHTA and CDR2 FQGNSA. The chain's CDR3 is CASSLDGGLSYGYTF. CDR3 nucleotide sequence: TGTGCCAGCAGCTTAGATGGGGGCTTGAGCTATGGCTACACCTTC.

This clone was found once. This chain connects TRBV28 to TRBJ2-7; 7 bases map to TRBD2. Looked up from germline, CDR1 is MDHEN and CDR2 is SYDVKM. The ends lost 6 bases at V and 6 bases at J; junction bases unmatched: 11. The CDR3 is 14 residues long. The CDR3 nucleotides read TGTGCCAGCAGCTGCCGGGACTATGCCTGCGAGCAGTACTTC. This translates into CASSCRDYACEQYF.

CDR3 region: CASSFPLARLGEQYF. For the CDR3, the DNA is TGTGCCAGCAGCTTTCCACTAGCGAGGCTAGGCGAGCAGTACTTC. The rearrangement links TRBV5-5 to TRBJ2-7; TRBD2 matches at 7 bases. Trimming cost V 2 bases and J 6 bases; bases outside gene matches: 11. Germline values: CDR1 SGHKS, CDR2 YYEKEE (reference sequence). There are 15 residues in the CDR3. Drawing the rest from reference TRBV5-5 and TRBJ2-7, the complete variable domain is DAGVTQSPTHLIKTRGQQVTLRCSPISGHKSVSWYQQVLGQGPQFIFQYYEKEERGRGNFPDRFSARQFPNYSSELNVNALLLGDSALYLCASSFPLARLGEQYFGPGTRLTVT.

There are a few counts of this clone. This sequence joins TRBV2 and TRBJ1-1, with D unclear. V was shortened by 6 bases and J by 4 bases, with 9 bases between the two germline ends. The CDR3 contains 12 residues. CDR1 and CDR2 from the germline V gene are SNHLY and FYNNEI. The CDR3 coding sequence is TGTGCCAGCAGAGAACTGAGCACTGAAGCTTTCTTT. Translating it yields CASRELSTEAFF.

This chain connects TRBV7-9 to TRBJ2-3; 7 bases map to TRBD1. V gave up 1 base and J gave up 3 bases; unmatched junction bases: 10. Germline assignment: CDR1 SEHNR and CDR2 FQNEAQ (reference sequence). This CDR3 has 17 amino acids. CDR3 nucleotide sequence: TGTGCCAGCAGCTTAGATTCCCGACAGGGTAATACAGATACGCAGTATTTT. Protein product: CASSLDSRQGNTDTQYF.

J is TRBJ2-3 and V is TRBV5-1, with D perhaps TRBD2 (5 bases). This CDR3 spans 15 amino acids. Deletions cut 0 bases from V and 4 bases from J, with 12 bases between. Germline values: CDR1 SGHRS, CDR2 YFSETQ. The CDR3 coding sequence is TGCGCCAGCAGCTTGGGACGGGGTGGGCCAGATACGCAGTATTTT. It codes for CASSLGRGGPDTQYF.

This chain connects TRBV11-2 to TRBJ1-1, with TRBD1 matching 10 bases. The J segment lost 6 bases and the V segment lost 5 bases, leaving 18 bases of the junction unmatched. Germline values: CDR1 SGHAT, CDR2 FQNNGV. The CDR3 covers 18 residues. CDR3 nucleotides: TGTGCCAGCAGCCCCCACCGACAGGGGGCCTTTCAGTACGCTGAAGCTTTCTTT. This encodes CASSPHRQGAFQYAEAFF.

V usage is TRBV9 and J usage is TRBJ2-1; the match to TRBD2 covers 14 bases. Germline CDR1 is SGDLS and CDR2 is YYNGEE. Trimming cost V 0 bases and J 9 bases; bases outside gene matches: 2. CDR3 length equals 15 residues. The CDR3 region has the DNA TGTGCCAGCAGCGTAGGGACTAGCGGGAGGAGTGAGCAGTTCTTC. Its protein is CASSVGTSGRSEQFF.

The chain carries TRBV28 and TRBJ2-7, with a weak D call TRBD1 (6 bases). The CDR3 spans 14 residues. Trimming removed 6 bases from V and 4 bases from J, with 16 bases in between. Germline V gene sequence: CDR1 MDHEN, CDR2 SYDVKM. The CDR3 is CASSKNQGRYEQYF. CDR3 sequence (DNA): TGTGCCAGCAGCAAAAACCAGGGGCGGTACGAGCAGTACTTC.

This chain uses TRBV12-3 or TRBV12-4 with TRBJ2-3, with TRBD2 identical over 7 bases. The CDR3 contains 12 residues. V was clipped by 2 bases and J by 11 bases; unmatched bases: 4. The CDR3 coding sequence is TGTGCCAGCAGTTTATTTCGGGGGGTGCAGTATTTT. Its protein is CASSLFRGVQYF.

The V and J genes are TRBV7-6 and TRBJ2-5; 7 bases map to TRBD2. This CDR3 spans 18 amino acids. Per germline, CDR1 SGHVS and CDR2 FNYEAQ. V was pared by 0 bases and J by 4 bases, with 14 bases of the junction left unmatched. The CDR3 nucleotides read TGTGCCAGCAGCTTAGCGAACTCCCCCGCGGGAGCGTTAGAGACCCAGTACTTC. Translated: CASSLANSPAGALETQYF.

This clone came up a few times. The chain links TRBV6-5 to TRBJ1-2, with D tentatively TRBD1 (6 bases). The V end lost 4 bases, the J end lost 4 bases, and 10 bases lay between the germline ends. Germline V lookup: CDR1 MNHEY, CDR2 SVGAGI. The CDR3 is 13 residues long. The CDR3 protein is CASSSTGPYGYTF. The CDR3, as DNA: TGTGCCAGCAGTTCTACAGGGCCCTATGGCTACACCTTC.

This rearrangement joins TRBV19 to TRBJ1-2, with D hard to call. Deletions cut 1 base from V and 0 bases from J, with 12 bases between. From germline, CDR1 is LNHDA and CDR2 SQIVND (reference sequence). This CDR3 is built from 16 residues. The CDR3 protein is CASSIAYVGANYGYTF. The DNA of the CDR3 is TGTGCCAGTAGTATAGCCTATGTCGGGGCTAACTATGGCTACACCTTC.

The chain employs TRBV29-1 and TRBJ2-7, with D tentatively TRBD1 (6 bases). V lost 7 bases, J lost 2 bases, and 12 bases lay in between. There are 12 residues in the CDR3. Germline V gene lookup returns CDR1 SQVTM and CDR2 ANQGSEA. CDR3 sequence reads: CSARTDTYEQYF. The DNA of the CDR3 is TGCAGCGCCAGGACAGATACCTACGAGCAGTACTTC.

The V gene is TRBV19, the J gene TRBJ2-5; D may be TRBD1 (5 bases). V lost 3 bases, J lost 4 bases, and 12 bases lay in between. Germline V lookup: CDR1 LNHDA, CDR2 SQIVND (reference sequence). This CDR3 has 14 amino acids. DNA of the CDR3: TGTGCCAGTAGTATTGGAATCAGGGTAGAGACCCAGTACTTC. Its translation is CASSIGIRVETQYF. The variable domain in full, completed from reference TRBV19 and TRBJ2-5, reads DGGITQSPKYLFRKEGQNVTLSCEQNLNHDAMYWYRQDPGQGLRLIYYSQIVNDFQKGDIAEGYSVSREKKESFPLTVTSAQKNPTAFYLCASSIGIRVETQYFGPGTRLLVL.

The V and J genes are TRBV7-9 and TRBJ2-3; 13 bases line up with TRBD2. Per germline, CDR1 SEHNR and CDR2 FQNEAQ (reference sequence). With V trimmed by 5 bases and J by 3 bases, 5 bases remained unmatched. The CDR3 contains 16 residues. This chain's CDR3 is CASSRPLAGGTDTQYF. The CDR3 nucleotides are TGTGCCAGCAGCCGCCCACTAGCGGGGGGGACAGATACGCAGTATTTT.

This rearrangement joins TRBV9 to TRBJ2-2; D might be TRBD2 (5 bases). The length of the CDR3 is 16 residues. Trimming removed 2 bases from V and 4 bases from J, with 15 bases in between. Germline V gene data show CDR1 as SGDLS and CDR2 as YYNGEE. CDR3 DNA sequence: TGTGCCAGCAGCGTGAGCGGCGGAAGTTTCACCGGGGAGCTGTTTTTT. Its protein is CASSVSGGSFTGELFF. The full variable domain, completed using reference TRBV9 and TRBJ2-2, is DSGVTQTPKHLITATGQRVTLRCSPRSGDLSVYWYQQSLDQGLQFLIQYYNGEERAKGNILERFSAQQFPDLHSELNLSSLELGDSALYFCASSVSGGSFTGELFFGEGSRLTVL.

The V and J genes are TRBV4-3 and TRBJ1-3; 8 bases are a match to TRBD1. The CDR3 sequence is 14 residues long. With 5 bases clipped from V and 3 bases from J, the junction kept 3 bases outside the gene matches. The germline CDR1 and CDR2 sequences are LGHNA and YSLEER. DNA of the CDR3: TGCGCCAGCAGCTGGACAGGGAATGGAAACACCATATATTTT. Its translation: CASSWTGNGNTIYF.

The gene calls are TRBV21-1 and TRBJ2-5; TRBD2 is taken as the D call from the table, unchecked against the DNA. TRBV21-1 is designated a pseudogene. This CDR3 spans 15 amino acids. CDR3 sequence reads: CASSKLLCSVETQYF. The CDR3 nucleotides read TGTGCCAGCAGCAAACTGCTTTGTTCGGTTGAGACCCAGTACTTC.

This rearrangement joins TRBV9 to TRBJ2-3; 11 bases line up with TRBD2. CDR1 is SGDLS and CDR2 is YYNGEE in the germline V gene. The CDR3 contains 17 residues. Trimming removed 1 base from V and 3 bases from J; junction bases left unmatched: 7. This chain's CDR3 is CASSVLAGGPGTDTQYF. CDR3 nucleotides: TGTGCCAGCAGCGTATTAGCGGGAGGGCCTGGGACAGATACGCAGTATTTT.

This chain connects TRBV19 to TRBJ2-7; 8 bases fit TRBD1. V was clipped by 8 bases and J by 4 bases; unmatched bases: 7. CDR1 and CDR2 from the germline V gene are LNHDA and SQIVND (reference sequence). The CDR3 has 13 amino acids. This CDR3 is CASGEQGAYEQYF. For the CDR3, the DNA is TGTGCCAGTGGGGAGCAGGGGGCGTACGAGCAGTACTTC.